This T cell receptor (beta chain) was retrieved from a study of identical twins. Findings and limits, study-wide: Beta clonotypes that were abundant in cord blood contained fewer insertions, a pattern absent from memory repertoires. Models underpredicted monozygotic twin sharing of out-of-frame TCR alpha.

Turning to this clonotype: Its antigen is unidentified.

TCRdb ran MiXCR on the 5' RACE reads and lists one entry per CDR3 protein. The data contain about 480,000 distinct CDR3 sequences, 14% of them singletons. Germline V gives CDR1 DFQATT, CDR2 SNEGSKA (reference sequence). The CDR3 is made up of 13 amino acids. The germline V and J ends were trimmed by 3 bases and 2 bases, with 10 bases remaining between them. These same data were also listed under a study on yellow fever vaccine responses in identical twins.

V gene TRBV20-1 combines with J gene TRBJ2-5; no clear D. The sample was CD4+ T cells sorted from blood. The TCR originated in a young woman in good health. The CDR3 coding sequence is TGCAGTGCTAGCGAGCCAGGACAAGAGACCCAGTACTTC. Its translation is CSASEPGQETQYF.